The clone carrying this T cell receptor beta chain was counted between two and nine times. Its specificity is unknown. The CDR3 has 14 amino acids. The germline V and J ends were trimmed by 0 bases and 5 bases, with 11 bases remaining between them. Germline V gene sequence: CDR1 SGHRS, CDR2 YFSETQ. Through a sample-barcoded 5' primer and a J-beta primer mix, a second PCR was run for about 6 to 11 cycles. CDR3-containing paired-end reads numbering at least 2.5 million came from each sample. TCRdb itself ran the 5' RACE reads through MiXCR, one entry per CDR3 protein. The table includes around 1,500,000 distinct CDR3 sequences, approximately 40% detected once. The data were taken from a study of blood T cells in healthy people across ages. Points from the study as a whole: A greater number of naive CD4+ cells and higher diversity distinguished long-lived donors from aged donors. The study regarded diversity estimates from one million T cells as underestimates.

The sequence was collected from a woman aged 18-29 years in good health. The chain has TRBV5-1 and TRBJ1-2; perhaps TRBD1 as D (6 bases). The sequencing sample was made of blood. The CDR3 region is CASSLGQVEYGYTF. CDR3 in DNA: TGCGCCAGCAGCTTGGGACAGGTTGAGTATGGCTACACCTTC. Based on the CDR3 plus reference TRBV5-1 and TRBJ1-2, the full variable domain is KAGVTQTPRYLIKTRGQQVTLSCSPISGHRSVSWYQQTPGQGLQFLFEYFSETQRNKGNFPGRFSGRQFSNSRSEMNVSTLELGDSALYLCASSLGQVEYGYTFGSGTRLTVV.